This record looks at one T cell receptor (beta chain) sequence and its context. Its antigen is as yet unknown. The V gene lost 5 bases and the J gene lost 0 bases, with 9 bases spanning the gap. CDR3 length equals 14 residues. The germline CDR1 and CDR2 sequences are LGHDT and YNNKEL (reference sequence). Unique molecular identifiers were incorporated during preparation of the TCRbeta library. Each CDR3 protein gets one entry after TCRdb re-called the PCR reads with MiXCR. This repertoire shows under 450,000 distinct CDR3 sequences, about a sixth found once; its top ten account for over 25%. This record comes from a study of T-cell reconstitution after alpha-beta-depleted transplantation in children. Whole-study findings and limits: The main origin of T-cell counts and diversity one year after transplant was newly produced T cells.

The starting material was PBMCs, mostly from graft donor cells, obtained 360 days after TCRalphabeta/CD19-depleted stem cell transplant. The chain carries TRBV3-1 and TRBJ2-3; D gene ambiguous. The TCR comes from a boy under three years old who had a stem cell transplant for Wiskott-Aldrich syndrome, so the T cells may come from the graft donor. CDR3 bases: TGTGCCAGCAGCTACGGCTCTAGCACAGATACGCAGTATTTT. Its translation is CASSYGSSTDTQYF.